These T cell receptor beta chains were read from a single sample in a study of cytomegalovirus exposure and HLA in healthy donors. Profiling relied on immunoSEQ multiplex PCR, and the TCRdb table lists in-frame clones only, not all of them. The sample has more than 75,000 clones, about 70% seen once. The sample comprised PBMCs. These TCRs come from a woman in her forties or fifties in good health and CMV-seropositive. The CDR3 runs from the conserved cysteine through the conserved F or W. D genes are given only for firm matches. Clone sizes are given selectively: once, few, many, or a class where the clone is expanded.

D: NA
J: TRBJ2-2
V: TRBV6-1
size: NA
DNA: TGTGCCAGCAGTCTCGGGACACCATACACCGGGGAGCTGTTTTTT
CDR3: CASSLGTPYTGELFF

D: NA
J: TRBJ1-3
V: TRBV7-9
size: NA
DNA: TGTGCCAGCAGTTCTTCCCTCTCTGGAAACACCATATATTTT
CDR3: CASSSSLSGNTIYF

D: TRBD1
J: TRBJ1-5
V: TRBV6-6
size: NA
DNA: TGTGCCAGCACATGGACAGGGGACAATCAGCCCCAGCATTTT
CDR3: CASTWTGDNQPQHF

D: NA
J: TRBJ2-7
V: TRBV6-6
size: once
DNA: TGTGCCAGCAGGGTAGTACAGGGAAGAGGGGACGAGCAGTACTTC
CDR3: CASRVVQGRGDEQYF

D: TRBD1
J: TRBJ1-6
V: TRBV5-4
size: few
DNA: TGTGCCAGCAGCCCTGGGACAGTGAATTCACCCCTCCACTTT
CDR3: CASSPGTVNSPLHF

D: TRBD1
J: TRBJ1-1
V: TRBV7-9
size: few
DNA: TGTGCCAGCAGAACCGGGACAGGGAGCACTGAAGCTTTCTTT
CDR3: CASRTGTGSTEAFF

D: NA
J: TRBJ2-3
V: TRBV7-9
size: once
DNA: TGTGCCACCAAGAAGGCGGGACGCACAGATACGCAGTATTTT
CDR3: CATKKAGRTDTQYF

D: NA
J: TRBJ2-1
V: TRBV7-9
size: NA
DNA: TGTGCCAGCAGCTTAGCGGCTGAGCAGTTCTTC
CDR3: CASSLAAEQFF

D: NA
J: TRBJ2-1
V: TRBV5-1
size: NA
DNA: TGCGCCAGCAGCTTGGAGGCTAGGGAGCCCAGCCATGAGCAGTTCTTC
CDR3: CASSLEAREPSHEQFF

D: TRBD1
J: TRBJ2-7
V: TRBV28
size: NA
DNA: TGTGCCAGCAGTTCGTGGCAGGGGGCGTACGAGCAGTACTTC
CDR3: CASSSWQGAYEQYF

D: NA
J: TRBJ1-1
V: TRBV4-1
size: NA
DNA: TGCGCCAGCAGCCAAGTAATCCTCGGGAAGACAGGGAACACTGAAGCTTTCTTT
CDR3: CASSQVILGKTGNTEAFF

D: NA
J: TRBJ2-7
V: TRBV5-6
size: few
DNA: TGTGCCAGCAGCCTGGGTTACAGTCGGGAGCAGTACTTC
CDR3: CASSLGYSREQYF

D: TRBD1
J: TRBJ1-1
V: TRBV5-1
size: few
DNA: TGCGCCAGCAGCTCCGGACAGGAAGTCACTGAAGCTTTCTTT
CDR3: CASSSGQEVTEAFF

D: TRBD2
J: TRBJ2-1
V: TRBV27
size: NA
DNA: TGTGCCAGCAGTCCGGTGTTAGCGGGGATTAGCAATGAGCAGTTCTTC
CDR3: CASSPVLAGISNEQFF

D: NA
J: TRBJ1-1
V: TRBV11-3
size: once
DNA: TGTGCCAGCAGCTTACTATCAGGCTCTGAAGCTTTCTTT
CDR3: CASSLLSGSEAFF

D: TRBD1
J: TRBJ2-7
V: TRBV10-3
size: NA
DNA: TGTGCCATCAGTGTCGACAGGGTGGGCGAGCAGTACTTC
CDR3: CAISVDRVGEQYF

D: NA
J: TRBJ1-4
V: TRBV11-2
size: few
DNA: TGTGCCAGCAGCTTAGGGCTCGTTAATGAAAAACTGTTTTTT
CDR3: CASSLGLVNEKLFF

D: TRBD1
J: TRBJ1-1
V: TRBV19
size: NA
DNA: TGTGCCAGTAGTATTGGGTGGGACAGGAACACTGAAGCTTTCTTT
CDR3: CASSIGWDRNTEAFF

D: TRBD1
J: TRBJ2-7
V: TRBV5-6
size: NA
DNA: TGTGCCAGCAAGGTTTCACAGGGGGCCTACGAGCAGTACTTC
CDR3: CASKVSQGAYEQYF

D: TRBD1
J: TRBJ2-7
V: TRBV5-1
size: NA
DNA: TGCGCCAGCAGTTCCGGACAGGGGTTGGCCGAGCAGTACTTC
CDR3: CASSSGQGLAEQYF

D: TRBD2
J: TRBJ2-3
V: TRBV6-1
size: once
DNA: TGTGCCAGCGAACTAGCGGCAGATACGCAGTATTTT
CDR3: CASELAADTQYF

D: NA
J: TRBJ1-5
V: TRBV6-1
size: NA
DNA: TGTGCCAGCAGAGTGGGGTCGGGGCAGCCCCAGCATTTT
CDR3: CASRVGSGQPQHF

D: NA
J: TRBJ1-5
V: TRBV18
size: NA
DNA: TGTGCCAGCTCACCAAACAGCGGTAATAATCAGCCCCAGCATTTT
CDR3: CASSPNSGNNQPQHF

D: NA
J: TRBJ2-6
V: TRBV18
size: NA
DNA: TGTGCCAGCTCACCACAAGGGGCACCCGGGGCCAACGTCCTGACTTTC
CDR3: CASSPQGAPGANVLTF

D: NA
J: TRBJ1-1
V: TRBV6-5
size: NA
DNA: TGTGCCAGCAGTTACGGGGGGTACACTGAAGCTTTCTTT
CDR3: CASSYGGYTEAFF

D: TRBD1
J: TRBJ1-5
V: TRBV28
size: NA
DNA: TGTGCCAGCAGCAAACTCCAGGGGGCGGGCCCCAGGCCCCAGCATTTT
CDR3: CASSKLQGAGPRPQHF

D: TRBD2
J: TRBJ2-1
V: TRBV6-5
size: NA
DNA: TGTGCCAGCAGTTACGGACTAGCGGGAGGGCGTGAGCAGTTCTTC
CDR3: CASSYGLAGGREQFF

D: TRBD2
J: TRBJ2-7
V: TRBV28
size: NA
DNA: TGTGCCAGCAGTCCCCCGGGACTAGCGGGAGACGAGCAGTACTTC
CDR3: CASSPPGLAGDEQYF

D: NA
J: TRBJ1-3
V: TRBV4-1
size: once
DNA: TGCGCCAGCAGCCAAGATAACTCTGGAAACACCATATATTTT
CDR3: CASSQDNSGNTIYF

D: NA
J: TRBJ2-5
V: TRBV7-9
size: NA
DNA: TGTGCCAGCAGCTTATCCCCCAACCAAGAGACCCAGTACTTC
CDR3: CASSLSPNQETQYF

D: NA
J: TRBJ1-1
V: TRBV18
size: NA
DNA: TGTGCCAGCTCACAACACAGGGCGGAGAACACTGAAGCTTCCTTT
CDR3: CASSQHRAENTEASF

D: NA
J: TRBJ2-7
V: TRBV5-1
size: once
DNA: TGCGCCAGCAGCTCGCCGGGGAACAACGCCTACGAGCAGTACTTC
CDR3: CASSSPGNNAYEQYF

D: TRBD2
J: TRBJ2-7
V: TRBV6-6
size: NA
DNA: TGTGCCAGCAGATTAGCGGGAGGGTCAACCTACGAGCAGTACTTC
CDR3: CASRLAGGSTYEQYF

D: NA
J: TRBJ1-1
V: TRBV6-1
size: NA
DNA: TGTGCCAGCAGTCCGACAGGTAACACTGAAGCTTTCTTT
CDR3: CASSPTGNTEAFF

D: NA
J: TRBJ1-3
V: TRBV6-5
size: medium-sized
DNA: TGTGCCAGCAGAACCGACAAAGCTCCCGGAAACACCATATATTTT
CDR3: CASRTDKAPGNTIYF

D: TRBD2
J: TRBJ2-7
V: TRBV7-9
size: NA
DNA: TGTGCCAGCAGCTTCGCGGGAGTCTCCTACGAGCAGTACTTC
CDR3: CASSFAGVSYEQYF

D: NA
J: TRBJ2-1
V: TRBV9
size: NA
DNA: TGTGCCAGCAGCTCATTGGGAGAGTCCTACAATGAGCAGTTCTTC
CDR3: CASSSLGESYNEQFF

D: NA
J: TRBJ1-1
V: TRBV5-1
size: NA
DNA: TGCGCCAGCAGTTATACGAGGAACACTGAAGCTTTCTTT
CDR3: CASSYTRNTEAFF

D: NA
J: TRBJ2-5
V: TRBV18
size: NA
DNA: TGTGCCAGCTCACCACCTGGCAGGCCCCAAGAGACCCAGTACTTC
CDR3: CASSPPGRPQETQYF